The sequence of this T cell receptor (beta chain) was determined in a study of CD8+CD57+ T cells in acquired aplastic anemia. Genomic DNA, the template, was used for profiling of the TCR beta VDJ and CDR3. One entry per CDR3 protein, called by TCRdb with MiXCR from the reads. This table holds about 210,000 distinct CDR3 sequences, 60% to 65% found once. This CDR3 is 14 amino acids long. CDR1 SEHNR and CDR2 FQNEAQ come from the germline V gene (reference sequence). Trimming took 8 bases from V and 2 from J; bases not matched to a gene: 6. Sequenced input: sorted CD4+, CD8+, or CD8+CD57+ T cells (not recorded which) from PBMCs. The gene calls are TRBV7-9 and TRBJ2-1, with 7 bases that match TRBD1. The sequence was obtained from a human donor in good health. Here the CDR3 DNA reads TGTGCCAGCTCTTTGACAGGGACCTACAATGAGCAGTTCTTC. Protein: CASSLTGTYNEQFF.